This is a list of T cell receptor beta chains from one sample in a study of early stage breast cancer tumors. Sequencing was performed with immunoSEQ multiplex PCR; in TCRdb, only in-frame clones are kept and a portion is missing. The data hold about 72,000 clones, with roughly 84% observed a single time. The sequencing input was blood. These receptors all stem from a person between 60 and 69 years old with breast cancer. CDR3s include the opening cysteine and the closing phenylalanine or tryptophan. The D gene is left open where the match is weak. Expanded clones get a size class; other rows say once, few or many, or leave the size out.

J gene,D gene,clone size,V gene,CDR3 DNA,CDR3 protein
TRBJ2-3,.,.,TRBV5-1,TGCGCCAGCAGCCAAGGAGGGTGGACAGATACGCAGTATTTT,CASSQGGWTDTQYF
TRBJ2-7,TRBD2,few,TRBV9,TGTGCCAGCAGCCGCGGGGGGGCCGGGTCCTACGAGCAGTACTTC,CASSRGGAGSYEQYF
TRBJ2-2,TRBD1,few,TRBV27,TGTGCCAGCTCCCTGACAGGGTGGGCCGGGGAGCTGTTTTTT,CASSLTGWAGELFF
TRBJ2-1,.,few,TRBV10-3,TGTGCCATCCACGATACCGATAGTGAGCAGTTCTTC,CAIHDTDSEQFF
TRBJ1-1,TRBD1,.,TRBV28,TGTGCCAGCATCGCGACAGGGCGAGCTTTCTTT,CASIATGRAFF
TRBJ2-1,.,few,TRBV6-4,TGTGCCAGCAGTGAGGCCCTAGATTACAATGAGCAGTTCTTC,CASSEALDYNEQFF
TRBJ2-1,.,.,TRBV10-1,TGCGCCAGCAGTTCCCAGGGTAGTGAGCAGTTCTTC,CASSSQGSEQFF
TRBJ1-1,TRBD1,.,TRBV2,TGTGCCAGCAGTCGACAGGGGAAGAACACTGAAGCTTTCTTT,CASSRQGKNTEAFF
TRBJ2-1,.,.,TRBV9,TGTGCCAGTACCCTTTCCCCGGCGGGGGCCGGGTACAATGAGCAGTTCTTC,CASTLSPAGAGYNEQFF
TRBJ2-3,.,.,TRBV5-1,TGCGCCAGCAGGGCAGGTCGCGGGAATTGGGAAGATACGCAGTATTTT,CASRAGRGNWEDTQYF
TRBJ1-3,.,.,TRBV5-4,TGTGCCAGCAGACTTTGGGGTGGAGGAGGCTCTGGAAACACCATATATTTT,CASRLWGGGGSGNTIYF
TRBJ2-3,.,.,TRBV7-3,TGTGCCAGCAGCTTAAACGGACTAGATACGCAGTATTTT,CASSLNGLDTQYF
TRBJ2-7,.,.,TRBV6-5,TGTGCCAGCAGCCGGGGCCCTCCGAGCGAGCAGTACTTC,CASSRGPPSEQYF
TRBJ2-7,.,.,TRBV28,TGTGCCAGCAGCGGACCCTTTTCTGAGCAGTACTTC,CASSGPFSEQYF
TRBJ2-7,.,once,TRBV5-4,TGTGCCAGCAGCGACCGGGGTCTCCTCAACGAGCAGTACTTC,CASSDRGLLNEQYF
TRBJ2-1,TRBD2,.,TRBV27,TGTGCCAGCAGTTTAGGGACTAGCGCGTACAATGAGCAGTTCTTC,CASSLGTSAYNEQFF
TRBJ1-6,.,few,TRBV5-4,TGTGCCAGCAGCTTGGAAGGGGTCGGCGGTTCACCCCTCCACTTT,CASSLEGVGGSPLHF
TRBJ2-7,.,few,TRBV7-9,TGTGCCAGCAGCTTTGGTGGGGTCGAGCAGTACTTC,CASSFGGVEQYF
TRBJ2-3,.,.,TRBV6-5,TGTGCCAGCAGTTACGTGGCAAAGTCCACAGATACGCAGTATTTT,CASSYVAKSTDTQYF
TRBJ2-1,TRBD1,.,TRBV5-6,TGTGCCAGCAGCCGGACAGGGAGAGGAGATGAGCAGTTCTTC,CASSRTGRGDEQFF
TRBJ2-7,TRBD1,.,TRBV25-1,TGTGCCAGGTACAGGGGGCGAGAGGAGCAGTACTTC,CARYRGREEQYF
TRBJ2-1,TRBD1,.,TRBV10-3,TGTGCCATCAACCCGGACAGGGTATACAATGAGCAGTTCTTC,CAINPDRVYNEQFF
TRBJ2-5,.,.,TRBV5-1,TGCGCCAGCAGCTTGGGACAATTCACGGGGGCTTCGCAAGAGACCCAGTACTTC,CASSLGQFTGASQETQYF
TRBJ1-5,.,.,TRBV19,TGTGCCAGTAGTATAGTACAGGGCCTAAATCAGCCCCAGCATTTT,CASSIVQGLNQPQHF
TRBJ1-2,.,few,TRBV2,TGTGCCAGCAGGAGACAGGACTATGGCTACACCTTC,CASRRQDYGYTF
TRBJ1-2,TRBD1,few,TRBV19,TGTGCCAGTACGCGGGGGACAGTCGAGCCTATGGGAGGCTACACCTTC,CASTRGTVEPMGGYTF
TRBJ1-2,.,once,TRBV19,TGTGCCAGTAGTGATCACAGGGTTGGCTACACCTTC,CASSDHRVGYTF
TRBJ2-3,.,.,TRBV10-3,TGTGCCATCCATAAAGAGGGACGTGGCACAGATACGCAGTATTTT,CAIHKEGRGTDTQYF
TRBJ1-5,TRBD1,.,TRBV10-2,TGCGCCAGTGCCGACAGGGCGGAACAGCCCCAGCATTTT,CASADRAEQPQHF
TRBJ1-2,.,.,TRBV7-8,TGTGCCAGCAGCTCCGGGACACCAAACTATGGCTACACCTTC,CASSSGTPNYGYTF
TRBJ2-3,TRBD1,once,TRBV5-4,TGTGCCAGCAGTTTGGGACAGGCTGGTGGGGAGTATTTT,CASSLGQAGGEYF
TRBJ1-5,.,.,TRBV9,TGTGCCAGCAGCGTAGGAGGAGGGGATCAGCCCCAGCATTTT,CASSVGGGDQPQHF
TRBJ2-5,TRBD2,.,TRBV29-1,TGCAGCGCCGGGGGACTAGCGGGGGAGTTACAAGAGACCCAGTACTTC,CSAGGLAGELQETQYF
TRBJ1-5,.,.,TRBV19,TGTGCCAGTACAGGACAAATATTCGATAGCAATCAGCCCCAGCATTTT,CASTGQIFDSNQPQHF
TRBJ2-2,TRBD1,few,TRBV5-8,TGTGCCAGCAGGTCGGGACAGTACACCGGGGAGCTGTTTTTT,CASRSGQYTGELFF
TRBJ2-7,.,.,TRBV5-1,TGCGCCAGCAGCTTGGATATGACACAGTCCTACGAGCAGTACTTC,CASSLDMTQSYEQYF
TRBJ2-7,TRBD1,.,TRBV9,TGTGCCAGCAGCGCGGAGGGACAGGGGTTCGACGAGCAGTACTTC,CASSAEGQGFDEQYF
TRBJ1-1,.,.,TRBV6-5,TGTGCCAGCAGTTATGGGACCTTGAACACTGAAGCTTTCTTT,CASSYGTLNTEAFF
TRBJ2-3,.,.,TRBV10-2,TGCGCCAGCAGTCCCGGGACCCTTACGGCAGATACGCAGTATTTT,CASSPGTLTADTQYF
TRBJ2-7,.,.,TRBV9,TGTGCCAGCAGCGTACCCCCCGGGGCGGGGCGACAAGAGCAGTACTTC,CASSVPPGAGRQEQYF
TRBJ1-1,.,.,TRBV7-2,TGTGCCAGAAGAGATGGGATGAACACTGAAGCTTTCTTT,CARRDGMNTEAFF
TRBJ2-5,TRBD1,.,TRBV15,TGTGCCACCAGCAGAGACAGGGGGCGTCAGGAGACCCAGTACTTC,CATSRDRGRQETQYF
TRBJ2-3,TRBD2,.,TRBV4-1,TGCGCCAGCAGCCAAGATTTTAGCGGGGGGTTCGTTTCAGATACGCAGTATTTT,CASSQDFSGGFVSDTQYF
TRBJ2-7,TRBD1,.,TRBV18,TGTGCCAGCCAGCCGGGACAGGGGACCTACGAGCAGTACTTC,CASQPGQGTYEQYF
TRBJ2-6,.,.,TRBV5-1,TGCGCCAGCAGTGGCTTCTCTGGGGCCAACGTCCTGACTTTC,CASSGFSGANVLTF
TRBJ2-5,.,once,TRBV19,TGTGCCACCTCTTTACAGGGAGGAGAGACCCAGTACTTC,CATSLQGGETQYF
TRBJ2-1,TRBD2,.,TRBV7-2,TGTGCCAGCAGCTTCCGCGGGGGGGCGGGGAATGAGCAGTTCTTC,CASSFRGGAGNEQFF
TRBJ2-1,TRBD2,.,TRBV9,TGTGCCAGCAGCTTCCGAGGACTAGCGGGGGACTCAACCTACAATGAGCAGTTCTTC,CASSFRGLAGDSTYNEQFF
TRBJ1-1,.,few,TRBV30,TGTGCCTGGTCATATGGGAACACTGAAGCTTTCTTT,CAWSYGNTEAFF
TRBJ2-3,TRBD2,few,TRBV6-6,TGTGCCAGCAGCCCGGGACTAGCGGTTATCACAGATACGCAGTATTTT,CASSPGLAVITDTQYF
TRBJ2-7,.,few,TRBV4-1,TGCGCCAGCAGCGAATTAGATGGCGAGCAGTACTTC,CASSELDGEQYF
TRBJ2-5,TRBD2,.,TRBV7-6,TGTGCCAGCAGCTCGGGAGCGGGGGGCCAAGAGACCCAGTACTTC,CASSSGAGGQETQYF
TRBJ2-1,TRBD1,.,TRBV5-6,TGTGCCAGCAGCTGGGGGGACAGGGTAGGCAATGAGCAGTTCTTC,CASSWGDRVGNEQFF